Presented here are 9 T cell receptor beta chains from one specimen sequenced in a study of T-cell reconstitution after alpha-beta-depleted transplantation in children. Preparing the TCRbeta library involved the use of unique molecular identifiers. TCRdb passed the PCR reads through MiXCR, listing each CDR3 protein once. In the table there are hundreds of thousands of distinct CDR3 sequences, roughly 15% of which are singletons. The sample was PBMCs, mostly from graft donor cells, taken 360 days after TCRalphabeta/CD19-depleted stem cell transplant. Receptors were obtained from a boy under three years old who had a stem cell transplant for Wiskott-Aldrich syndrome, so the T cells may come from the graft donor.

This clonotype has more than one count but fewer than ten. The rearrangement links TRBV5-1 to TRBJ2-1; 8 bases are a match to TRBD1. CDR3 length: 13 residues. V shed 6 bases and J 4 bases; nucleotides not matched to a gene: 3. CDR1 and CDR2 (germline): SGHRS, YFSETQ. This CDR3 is CASTGQVYNEQFF. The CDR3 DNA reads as TGCGCCAGCACGGGACAGGTTTACAATGAGCAGTTCTTC. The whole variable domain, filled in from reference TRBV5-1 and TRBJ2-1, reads KAGVTQTPRYLIKTRGQQVTLSCSPISGHRSVSWYQQTPGQGLQFLFEYFSETQRNKGNFPGRFSGRQFSNSRSEMNVSTLELGDSALYLCASTGQVYNEQFFGPGTRLTVL.

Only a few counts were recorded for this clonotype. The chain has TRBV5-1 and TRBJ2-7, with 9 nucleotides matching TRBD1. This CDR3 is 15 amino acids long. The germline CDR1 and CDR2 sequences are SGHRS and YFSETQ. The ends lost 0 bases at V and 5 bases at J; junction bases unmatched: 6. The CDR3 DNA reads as TGCGCCAGCAGCTTGGCCGGGACAGGGTACGACGAGCAGTACTTC. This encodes CASSLAGTGYDEQYF.

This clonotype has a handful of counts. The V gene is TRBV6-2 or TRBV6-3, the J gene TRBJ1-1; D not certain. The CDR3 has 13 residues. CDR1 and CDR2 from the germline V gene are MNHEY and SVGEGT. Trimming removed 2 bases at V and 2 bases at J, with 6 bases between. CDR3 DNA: TGTGCCAGCAGTTACAGCTACAACACTGAAGCTTTCTTT. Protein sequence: CASSYSYNTEAFF.

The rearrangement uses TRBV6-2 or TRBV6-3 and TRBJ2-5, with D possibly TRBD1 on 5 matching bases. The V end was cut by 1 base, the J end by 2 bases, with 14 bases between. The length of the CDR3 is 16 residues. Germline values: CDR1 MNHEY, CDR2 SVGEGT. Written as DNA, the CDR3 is TGTGCCAGCAGTTACTTGAATGGACACACACAAGAGACCCAGTACTTC. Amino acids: CASSYLNGHTQETQYF.

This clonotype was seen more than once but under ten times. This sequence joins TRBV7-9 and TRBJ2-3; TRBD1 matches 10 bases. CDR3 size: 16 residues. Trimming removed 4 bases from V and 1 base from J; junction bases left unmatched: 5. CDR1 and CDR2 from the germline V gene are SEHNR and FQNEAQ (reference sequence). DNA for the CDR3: TGTGCCAGCAGCTCGGCCGGGACAGGGGGCACAGATACGCAGTATTTT. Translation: CASSSAGTGGTDTQYF. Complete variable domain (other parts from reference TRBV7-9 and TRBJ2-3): DTGVSQNPRHKITKRGQNVTFRCDPISEHNRLYWYRQTLGQGPEFLTYFQNEAQLEKSRLLSDRFSAERPKGSFSTLEIQRTEQGDSAMYLCASSSAGTGGTDTQYFGPGTRLTVL.

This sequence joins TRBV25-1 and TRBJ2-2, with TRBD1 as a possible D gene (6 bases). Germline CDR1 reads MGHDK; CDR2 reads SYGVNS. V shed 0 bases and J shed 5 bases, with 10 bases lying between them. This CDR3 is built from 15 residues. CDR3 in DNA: TGTGCCAGCAGTGAATATTGGGGGCCGACCGGGGAGCTGTTTTTT. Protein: CASSEYWGPTGELFF.

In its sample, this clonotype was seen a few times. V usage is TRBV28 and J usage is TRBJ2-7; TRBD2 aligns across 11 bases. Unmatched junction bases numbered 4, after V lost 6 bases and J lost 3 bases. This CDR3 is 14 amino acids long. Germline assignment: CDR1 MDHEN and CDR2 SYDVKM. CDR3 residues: CASSLAGGYYEQYF. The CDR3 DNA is TGTGCCAGCAGCCTAGCGGGGGGTTACTACGAGCAGTACTTC.

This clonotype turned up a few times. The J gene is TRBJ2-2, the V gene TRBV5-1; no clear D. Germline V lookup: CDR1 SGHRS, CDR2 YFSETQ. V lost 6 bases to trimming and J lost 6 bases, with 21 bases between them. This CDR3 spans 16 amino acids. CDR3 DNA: TGCGCCAGCACCCTAAGGGAACTTCTTACTCCCGGGGAGCTGTTTTTT. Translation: CASTLRELLTPGELFF.

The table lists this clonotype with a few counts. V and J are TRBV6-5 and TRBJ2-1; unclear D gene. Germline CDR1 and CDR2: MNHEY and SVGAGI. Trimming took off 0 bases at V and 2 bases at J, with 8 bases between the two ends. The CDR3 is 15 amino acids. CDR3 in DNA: TGTGCCAGCAGTTACTCGTGGGGTACCTACAATGAGCAGTTCTTC. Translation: CASSYSWGTYNEQFF.